Below, one TCR beta chain is given with its context. What it binds is unknown. Sequence at one end of the junction differs from germline and may be a read error. The data stem from a study of shared clonotypes between healthy human individuals. Findings and caveats of the study: Sorted-subset sequencing was shown by rarefaction to be incomplete despite large depth. Non-shared clonotypes displayed generation probabilities falling below those of clonotypes present in all four donors.

The method was immunoSEQ multiplex PCR; TCRdb's version includes in-frame clones alone and lacks a portion of them. The sample lists about 2.4 million clones; roughly 93% were seen once. This CDR3 contains 15 residues. Per germline, CDR1 MNHEY and CDR2 SMNVEV (reference sequence). Partitioning of CD4+ cells yielded a CD45RA+ naive subset and a CD45RA-negative memory subset. This sequence originates from a man younger than 35 in good health. Some clones in this sample may be carry-over from other donors' samples. The rearrangement links TRBV27 to TRBJ2-1; tentatively, D is TRBD2 (6 bases). The sequenced sample was naive CD4+ T cells from PBMCs. Specified subset: CD45RA+ positively selected. In DNA, the CDR3 is TGTGCCAGCAGTCACACCTGGCGGGACCCCGATGAGCAGATCTTC. Protein product: CASSHTWRDPDEQIF.